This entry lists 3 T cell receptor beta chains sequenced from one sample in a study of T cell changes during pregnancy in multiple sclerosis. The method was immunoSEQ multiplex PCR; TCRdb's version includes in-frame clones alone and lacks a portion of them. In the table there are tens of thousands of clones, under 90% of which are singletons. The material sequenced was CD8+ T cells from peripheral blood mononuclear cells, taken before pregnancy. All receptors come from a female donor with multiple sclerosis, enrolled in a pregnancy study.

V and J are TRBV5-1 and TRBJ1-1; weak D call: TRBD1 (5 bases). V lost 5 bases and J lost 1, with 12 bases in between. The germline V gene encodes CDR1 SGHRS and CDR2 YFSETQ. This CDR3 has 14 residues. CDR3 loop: CASRRQLRNTEAFF. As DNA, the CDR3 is TGCGCCAGCAGACGACAGCTACGGAACACTGAAGCTTTCTTT.

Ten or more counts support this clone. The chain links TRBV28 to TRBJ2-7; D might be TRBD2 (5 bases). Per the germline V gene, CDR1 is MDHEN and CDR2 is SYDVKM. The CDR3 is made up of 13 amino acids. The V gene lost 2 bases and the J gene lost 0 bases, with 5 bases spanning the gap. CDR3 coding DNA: TGTGCCAGCAGTTTACGGGGCTCCTACGAGCAGTACTTC. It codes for CASSLRGSYEQYF.

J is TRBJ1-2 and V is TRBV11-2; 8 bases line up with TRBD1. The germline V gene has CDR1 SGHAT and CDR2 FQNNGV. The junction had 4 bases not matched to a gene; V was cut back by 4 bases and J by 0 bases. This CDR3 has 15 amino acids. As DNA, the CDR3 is TGTGCCAGCAGCTACGGACAGGGACCTAACTATGGCTACACCTTC. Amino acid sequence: CASSYGQGPNYGYTF.